Each of the 28 T cell receptor beta chains below was sequenced from the same sample in a study of shared clonotypes between healthy human individuals. Sequencing was performed with immunoSEQ multiplex PCR; in TCRdb, only in-frame clones are kept and a portion is missing. The sample lists a few million clones, 85% to 95% occurring once. Sequenced input: naive CD4+ T cells from PBMCs. Sample subset: CD45RA+ positively selected. The source is a man aged 18 to 30 in good health. Some clones in this sample may be carry-over from other donors' samples.

V is TRBV4-2 and J is TRBJ2-1; 8 bases fit TRBD1. CDR1 is LGHNA, CDR2 YNFKEQ, per germline. CDR3 length: 18 residues. J lost 1 base, V lost 4 bases, and 12 bases had no gene match. The CDR3 reads CASSRQGQVLGSYNEQFF. The CDR3 region has the DNA TGTGCCAGCAGCCGCCAGGGACAGGTTTTGGGTTCCTACAATGAGCAGTTCTTC.

This clone was found once. The chain uses TRBV19 and TRBJ1-5, with 8 bases fitting TRBD1. J was trimmed by 4 bases and V by 8 bases; bases with no gene match: 4. Germline CDR1 reads LNHDA; CDR2 reads SQIVND (reference sequence). CDR3 size: 13 residues. The DNA of the CDR3 is TGTGCCAGTTGGACAGGGTGGAATCAGCCCCAGCATTTT. Translating it yields CASWTGWNQPQHF.

The chain recombines TRBV6-5 with TRBJ1-5; TRBD1 is a possible D gene (5 bases). This CDR3 region has 13 residues. Per the germline V gene, CDR1 is MNHEY and CDR2 is SVGAGI. With 6 bases removed from V and 6 bases from J, the gap between germline ends came to 12 bases. The CDR3 here is CASSREVGQPQHF. The CDR3 region has the DNA TGTGCCAGCAGCAGGGAGGTAGGTCAGCCCCAGCATTTT.

The V gene is TRBV28, the J gene TRBJ2-7; D is uncertain. Germline loops: CDR1 MDHEN, CDR2 SYDVKM. The CDR3 spans 12 residues. With 1 base removed from V and 12 bases from J, the gap between germline ends came to 13 bases. This CDR3 is CASSLSQGHRYF. The CDR3 coding sequence is TGTGCCAGCAGTTTATCGCAAGGCCACCGGTACTTC.

This clone was found once. This chain joins TRBV6-1 and TRBJ2-1; TRBD1 aligns across 9 bases. Germline V CDR1 and CDR2: MNHNS, SASEGT. V was clipped by 4 bases and J by 4 bases; unmatched bases: 11. The length of the CDR3 is 17 residues. This CDR3 is CASSVFGTGNSYNEQFF. DNA for the CDR3: TGTGCCAGCAGTGTGTTCGGGACAGGGAATAGTTACAATGAGCAGTTCTTC.

The DNA of the CDR3 is TGTGCCAGCAGGGACCTCAATCAGCCCCAGCATTTT. This gives the protein CASRDLNQPQHF. V usage is TRBV2 and J usage is TRBJ1-5, with unresolved D. The CDR3 sequence is 12 residues long. Germline V lookup: CDR1 SNHLY, CDR2 FYNNEI. The V gene lost 6 bases and the J gene lost 3 bases, with 6 bases spanning the gap.

Turning to this clone: The same CDR3 is also encoded by other DNA sequences in this sample. The genes are TRBV27 and TRBJ2-2; D unclear. From germline, CDR1 is MNHEY and CDR2 SMNVEV (reference sequence). This CDR3 is built from 12 residues. V lost 3 bases and J 5 bases, leaving 4 bases between the germline ends. CDR3 sequence reads: CASSFWTGELFF. For the CDR3, the DNA is TGTGCCAGCAGTTTTTGGACCGGGGAGCTGTTTTTT.

The chain recombines TRBV19 with TRBJ1-2; D is perhaps TRBD1 (5 bases). CDR1 is LNHDA, CDR2 SQIVND, per germline (reference sequence). The CDR3 has 15 residues. The V gene lost 3 bases and the J gene lost 2 bases, with 13 bases spanning the gap. The CDR3 DNA sequence: TGTGCCAGTAGTATTGCGCAGGGTGTCAACTATGGCTACACCTTC. Its protein is CASSIAQGVNYGYTF.

This chain uses TRBV10-2 with TRBJ2-7; 8 positions agree with TRBD1. In germline, CDR1 is WSHSY, CDR2 SAAADI. This CDR3 spans 15 amino acids. The V segment lost 3 bases and the J segment 0 bases; nucleotides outside the gene matches: 4. CDR3 sequence reads: CASSDLDRGSYEQYF. The CDR3 coding sequence is TGCGCCAGCAGTGACCTTGACAGGGGCTCCTACGAGCAGTACTTC.

The chain recombines TRBV7-2 with TRBJ2-1, with 7 positions matching TRBD2. Trimming took 1 base from V and 4 from J; bases not matched to a gene: 7. This CDR3 has 16 amino acids. In germline, CDR1 is SGHTA, CDR2 FQGNSA. The CDR3 region is CASSLGNSGLYNEQFF. The CDR3 DNA is TGTGCCAGCAGCTTAGGAAATAGCGGGCTTTACAATGAGCAGTTCTTC. The complete variable domain, with remaining parts taken from reference TRBV7-2 and TRBJ2-1, reads GAGVSQSPSNKVTEKGKDVELRCDPISGHTALYWYRQSLGQGLEFLIYFQGNSAPDKSGLPSDRFSAERTGGSVSTLTIQRTQQEDSAVYLCASSLGNSGLYNEQFFGPGTRLTVL.

This clone was counted once. The V and J genes are TRBV7-8 and TRBJ2-3; D might be TRBD1 (6 bases). Germline loops: CDR1 SGHVS, CDR2 FQNEAQ. CDR3 length: 15 amino acids. V was trimmed by 4 bases and J by 2 bases, leaving 13 bases between them. In DNA form, the CDR3 reads TGTGCCAGCAGCTCAGACAGGTTATACACAGATACGCAGTATTTT. Protein sequence: CASSSDRLYTDTQYF.

The chain carries TRBV28 and TRBJ2-1; the D is unclear. The CDR3 has 11 amino acids. Trimming took 2 bases from V and 12 from J, leaving 8 bases between them. The germline V gene has CDR1 MDHEN and CDR2 SYDVKM. The CDR3 is CASSLTGVQFF. The CDR3 DNA sequence: TGTGCCAGCAGTTTAACGGGTGTGCAGTTCTTC.

The gene calls are TRBV7-9 and TRBJ2-3, with D maybe TRBD1 (6 bases). This CDR3 comprises 14 residues. Germline values: CDR1 SEHNR, CDR2 FQNEAQ (reference sequence). Trimming left V 5 bases short and J 2 bases short, with 11 bases between. In DNA form, the CDR3 reads TGTGCCAGCAGCCCAGGGGTCTTCACAGATACGCAGTATTTT. Amino acid sequence: CASSPGVFTDTQYF.

This chain connects TRBV9 to TRBJ1-4; 7 nucleotides agree with TRBD1. Trimming cost V 8 bases and J 7 bases; bases outside gene matches: 8. CDR3 length: 13 amino acids. Germline CDR1 is SGDLS and CDR2 is YYNGEE. The CDR3 sequence is CASRGTVSEKLFF. The CDR3 nucleotides read TGTGCCAGTAGAGGGACAGTTAGTGAAAAACTGTTTTTT.

This chain links TRBV19 with TRBJ1-5; D possibly corresponds to TRBD1 (6 bases). The V gene lost 6 bases and the J gene lost 7 bases, with 13 bases spanning the gap. The CDR3 consists of 13 residues. Germline CDR1 LNHDA, CDR2 SQIVND (reference sequence). The CDR3 reads CASSYNREQPQHF. CDR3 in DNA: TGTGCCAGTAGCTATAACAGGGAGCAGCCCCAGCATTTT.

The chain couples TRBV7-6 to TRBJ2-5; D may correspond to TRBD1 or TRBD2 (5 bases each). Trimming took 6 bases from V and 5 from J, leaving 22 bases between them. The CDR3 runs to 16 residues. CDR1 and CDR2 (germline): SGHVS, FNYEAQ. CDR3 in DNA: TGTGCCAGCAGTCCAGGGACCAGCGGTTCTCGGGAGACCCAGTACTTC. It encodes CASSPGTSGSRETQYF.

This clone appeared a single time. The chain joins TRBV19 to TRBJ1-4; 11 bases align to TRBD1. The CDR3 extends over 15 amino acids. With 6 bases clipped from V and 3 bases from J, the junction kept 3 bases outside the gene matches. Looked up from germline, CDR1 is LNHDA and CDR2 is SQIVND (reference sequence). CDR3 in DNA: TGTGCCAGTAGGGACAGGGGGCGTGCTAATGAAAAACTGTTTTTT. As protein: CASRDRGRANEKLFF.

This chain joins TRBV4-3 and TRBJ1-1; D not certain. This CDR3 contains 14 residues. Deletions cut 2 bases from V and 1 base from J, with 8 bases between. Germline V gene lookup returns CDR1 LGHNA and CDR2 YSLEER. The CDR3 reads CASSQLNRNTEAFF. The CDR3 DNA is TGCGCCAGCAGCCAATTAAACAGGAACACTGAAGCTTTCTTT.

The V call is TRBV19, the J call TRBJ1-2; D is unresolved. The CDR3 sequence is 13 residues long. Germline V gene sequence: CDR1 LNHDA, CDR2 SQIVND (reference sequence). With 11 bases removed from V and 4 bases from J, the gap between germline ends came to 17 bases. This chain's CDR3 is CASRSGSSYGYTF. As DNA, the CDR3 is TGTGCCTCCCGTAGTGGTTCGTCCTATGGCTACACCTTC.

On this clone: This sample also contains other DNA sequences that code for the same CDR3. V usage is TRBV28 and J usage is TRBJ1-1, with a tentative D call TRBD1 (5 bases). The length of the CDR3 is 15 residues. The V and J ends lost 0 bases and 0 bases respectively, with 8 bases between them. Germline values: CDR1 MDHEN, CDR2 SYDVKM. The CDR3 sequence is CASSLWGLMNTEAFF. Written as DNA, the CDR3 is TGTGCCAGCAGTTTATGGGGGCTTATGAACACTGAAGCTTTCTTT.

The genes are TRBV11-3 and TRBJ2-2, with D perhaps matching TRBD2 (7 bases). Germline V CDR1 and CDR2: SGHNT, YENEEA. This CDR3 is 15 amino acids long. Trimming removed 5 bases from V and 3 bases from J, with 13 bases in between. The CDR3 DNA sequence: TGTGCCAGCAGCGGGGGGGCGTCGGACACCGGGGAGCTGTTTTTT. Residues: CASSGGASDTGELFF.

This chain uses TRBV30 with TRBJ1-4; D is unresolved. The germline CDR1 and CDR2 sequences are GTSNPN and SVGIG (reference sequence). Trimming cost V 8 bases and J 7 bases, with 11 bases left between them. CDR3 length equals 11 residues. The CDR3 DNA follows: TGTGCCGGCCCTGGTGGTGAAAAACTGTTTTTT. Translation: CAGPGGEKLFF.

V is TRBV19 and J is TRBJ2-2, with 9 bases aligning to TRBD2. CDR3 length equals 19 residues. J was trimmed by 6 bases and V by 1 base; bases with no gene match: 15. CDR1 is LNHDA and CDR2 is SQIVND in the germline V gene (reference sequence). The CDR3 region is CASSIVLAGRRPLAGELFF. CDR3 DNA: TGTGCCAGTAGTATAGTGCTAGCGGGGAGACGGCCGTTAGCCGGGGAGCTGTTTTTT.

CDR3 sequence reads: CASSQGVYGYTF. As DNA, the CDR3 is TGTGCCAGCAGCCAAGGGGTATATGGCTACACCTTC. V is TRBV14 and J is TRBJ1-2; D unclear. V lost 1 base and J 5 bases, leaving 5 bases between the germline ends. Germline V gives CDR1 SGHDN, CDR2 FVKESK. This CDR3 spans 12 amino acids.

About this clone itself: The sample holds other DNA sequences that translate to the same CDR3. The rearrangement uses TRBV7-9 and TRBJ1-5, with D possibly being TRBD1 (6 bases). The CDR3 loop spans 14 amino acids. Germline V gene data show CDR1 as SEHNR and CDR2 as FQNEAQ (reference sequence). Deletions cut 0 bases from V and 6 bases from J, with 9 bases between. CDR3 in amino acids: CASSLAGGGQPQHF. The DNA for the CDR3 is TGTGCCAGCAGCTTAGCAGGGGGTGGTCAGCCCCAGCATTTT.

This chain links TRBV19 with TRBJ1-3, with TRBD1 matching over 9 bases. With V trimmed by 4 bases and J by 0 bases, 7 bases remained unmatched. This CDR3 has 17 amino acids. The V gene's germline CDR1 is LNHDA and CDR2 SQIVND (reference sequence). CDR3 coding DNA: TGTGCCAGTAGTAGGGACAGGGTCCGTCGCTCTGGAAACACCATATATTTT. This sequence encodes CASSRDRVRRSGNTIYF.

This chain connects TRBV12-2 to TRBJ1-1; the table's TRBD1 call for D was not verified on the DNA. TRBV12-2 constitutes a pseudogene. The CDR3 consists of 12 residues. The CDR3 spells CASRLRGFEAFF. The CDR3 nucleotides read TGTGCAAGTCGCCTAAGGGGGTTTGAAGCTTTCTTT.

CDR3 nucleotides: TGCGCCAGCAGCCAAGGAATCAGCGGGAGGGAACAAGCCAAAAACATTCAGTACTTC. It specifies CASSQGISGREQAKNIQYF. V and J are TRBV4-1 and TRBJ2-4, with TRBD2 matching over 10 bases. Trimming removed 1 base from V and 0 bases from J; junction bases left unmatched: 9. Per the germline V gene, CDR1 is MGHRA and CDR2 is YSYEKL. CDR3 length: 19 residues.